This T cell receptor beta chain was sequenced in a study of T-cell memory formation after mild COVID-19. CDR1 and CDR2 from the germline V gene are SGHTA and FQGNSA. V was clipped by 7 bases and J by 7 bases; unmatched bases: 6. The CDR3 loop spans 13 amino acids. In TCRdb, the 5' RACE reads were re-called with MiXCR into one record per CDR3 protein. Of some 290,000 distinct CDR3 sequences in the sample, roughly 15% were seen once. This clonotype was observed at least ten times. The V call is TRBV7-2, the J call TRBJ2-3, with 9 bases aligning to TRBD2. The TCR was taken from a man aged 18 to 30 who had mild COVID-19 (a few samples of this study predate the infection). Cell type and time point are not known. Sequencing was performed on PBMCs or a T cell subset sorted from them (not recorded which). The CDR3 coding sequence is TGTGCCAGCAAGGCGGGGGGGGGGCATACGCAGTATTTT. The encoded protein is CASKAGGGHTQYF.